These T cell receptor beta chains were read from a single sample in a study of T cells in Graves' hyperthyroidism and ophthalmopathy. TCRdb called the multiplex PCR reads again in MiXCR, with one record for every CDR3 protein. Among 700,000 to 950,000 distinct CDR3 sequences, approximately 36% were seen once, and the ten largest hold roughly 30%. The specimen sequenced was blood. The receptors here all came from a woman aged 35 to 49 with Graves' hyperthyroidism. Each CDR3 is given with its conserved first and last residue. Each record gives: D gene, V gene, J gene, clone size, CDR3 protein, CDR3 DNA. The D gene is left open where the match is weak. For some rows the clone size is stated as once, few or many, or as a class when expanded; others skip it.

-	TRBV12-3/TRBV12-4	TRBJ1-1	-	CASRPGQNTEAFF	TGTGCCAGCAGGCCGGGACAGAACACTGAAGCTTTCTTT
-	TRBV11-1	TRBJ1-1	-	CASSPRGNSEAFF	TGTGCCAGCAGCCCCCGGGGGAACTCTGAAGCTTTCTTT
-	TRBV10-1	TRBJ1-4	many	CASSESWTGNEKLFF	TGCGCCAGCAGTGAGTCGTGGACGGGTAATGAAAAACTGTTTTTT
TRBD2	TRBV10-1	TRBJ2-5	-	CASGGSDLPETQYF	TGTGCCAGCGGGGGGAGCGATCTCCCAGAGACCCAGTACTTC
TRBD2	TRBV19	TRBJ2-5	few	CASNGRVGQETQYF	TGTGCCAGTAACGGGAGGGTCGGCCAAGAGACCCAGTACTTC
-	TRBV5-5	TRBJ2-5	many	CASSLAGVEETQYF	TGTGCCAGCAGCTTGGCAGGGGTCGAGGAGACCCAGTACTTC
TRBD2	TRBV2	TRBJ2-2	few	CATGGGATGELFF	TGTGCCACCGGCGGGGGGGCCACCGGGGAGCTGTTTTTT
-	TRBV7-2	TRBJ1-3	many	CASSQYGSGNTIYF	TGTGCCAGCAGCCAATACGGGAGCGGAAACACCATATATTTT
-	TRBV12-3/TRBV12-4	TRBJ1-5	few	CASRVTGSGNQPQHF	TGTGCCAGCAGGGTAACAGGTTCGGGCAATCAGCCCCAGCATTTT
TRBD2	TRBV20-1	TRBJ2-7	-	CSARDLNYGGGAYEQYF	TGCAGTGCTAGAGATCTCAATTATGGCGGGGGGGCCTACGAGCAGTACTTC
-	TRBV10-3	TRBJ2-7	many	CAISEDGYEQYF	TGTGCCATCAGTGAGGACGGATACGAGCAGTACTTC
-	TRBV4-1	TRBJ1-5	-	CASSQGVGGGLGQPQHF	TGCGCCAGCAGCCAGGGAGTTGGAGGGGGATTAGGTCAGCCCCAGCATTTT
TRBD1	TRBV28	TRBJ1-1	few	CASSTGQGRAEAFF	TGTGCCAGCAGTACGGGACAGGGTCGGGCTGAAGCTTTCTTT
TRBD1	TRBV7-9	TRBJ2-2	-	CASSAEGAGTGELFF	TGTGCCAGCAGCGCCGAGGGGGCCGGCACCGGGGAGCTGTTTTTT
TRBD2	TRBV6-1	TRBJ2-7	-	CAIGSGTTYEQYF	TGTGCCATAGGAAGCGGGACCACCTACGAGCAGTACTTC
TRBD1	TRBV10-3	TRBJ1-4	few	CAISSGTGGEKLFF	TGTGCCATCAGCTCCGGGACAGGGGGCGAAAAACTGTTTTTT
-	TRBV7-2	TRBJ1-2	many	CASRSLGYGYTF	TGTGCCAGCAGGTCCCTGGGCTATGGCTACACCTTC
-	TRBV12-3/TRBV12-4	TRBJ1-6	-	CASSFSLNSPLHF	TGTGCCAGCAGTTTCTCCCTCAATTCACCCCTCCACTTT
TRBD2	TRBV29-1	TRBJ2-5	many	CSVDVAGQETQYF	TGCAGCGTTGACGTAGCGGGGCAAGAGACCCAGTACTTC
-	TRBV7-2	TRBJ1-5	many	CASSLASVYSNQPQHF	TGTGCCAGCAGCTTAGCGTCCGTTTATAGCAATCAGCCCCAGCATTTT
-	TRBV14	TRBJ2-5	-	CASSQDYPEAGLQETQYF	TGTGCCAGCAGCCAAGATTATCCGGAGGCAGGGCTGCAAGAGACCCAGTACTTC
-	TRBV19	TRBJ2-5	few	CASSIGDSEQGTQYF	TGTGCCAGTAGTATAGGAGACAGCGAGCAAGGGACCCAGTACTTC
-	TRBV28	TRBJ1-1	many	CASSLDRTEAFF	TGTGCCAGCAGCTTAGATCGAACTGAAGCTTTCTTT
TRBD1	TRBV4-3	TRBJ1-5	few	CASSQEQGVGQPQHF	TGCGCCAGCAGCCAAGAACAGGGGGTGGGACAGCCCCAGCATTTT
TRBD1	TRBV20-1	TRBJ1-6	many	CSARTGRAPLHF	TGCAGTGCTAGGACAGGGAGGGCACCCCTCCACTTT
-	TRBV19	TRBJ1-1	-	CASIPVEGYTEAFF	TGTGCCAGTATCCCAGTGGAGGGATACACTGAAGCTTTCTTT
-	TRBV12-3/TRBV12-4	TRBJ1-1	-	CASSFPGSPRAEAFF	TGTGCCAGCAGTTTTCCCGGCTCCCCGAGGGCTGAAGCTTTCTTT
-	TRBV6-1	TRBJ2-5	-	CASSEAIRETQYF	TGTGCCAGCAGTGAAGCGATTCGAGAGACCCAGTACTTC
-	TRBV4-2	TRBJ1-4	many	CASSLTGQNEKLFF	TGTGCCAGCAGCCTCACTGGACAGAATGAAAAACTGTTTTTT
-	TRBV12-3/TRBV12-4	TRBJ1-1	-	CASLLGGTEAFF	TGTGCCAGCCTCCTCGGGGGGACTGAAGCTTTCTTT
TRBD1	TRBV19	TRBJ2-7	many	CASSKTGTGSYEQYF	TGTGCCAGTAGTAAAACCGGGACAGGTTCCTACGAGCAGTACTTC
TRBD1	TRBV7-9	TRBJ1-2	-	CASRLTGGNNYGYTF	TGTGCCAGCCGCTTGACAGGGGGAAATAACTATGGCTACACCTTC
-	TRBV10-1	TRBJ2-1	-	CASSESEAKQFF	TGCGCCAGCAGTGAGTCCGAAGCCAAGCAGTTCTTC
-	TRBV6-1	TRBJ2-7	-	CASTVISGYGYEQYF	TGTGCCAGCACCGTAATTTCAGGGTATGGGTACGAGCAGTACTTC
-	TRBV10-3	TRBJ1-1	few	CAISALEGRGHGTEAFF	TGTGCCATCAGCGCCTTGGAGGGACGCGGACACGGGACTGAAGCTTTCTTT
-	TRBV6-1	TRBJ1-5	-	CASSEAGLPNQPQHF	TGTGCCAGCAGTGAAGCGGGGCTCCCGAATCAGCCCCAGCATTTT
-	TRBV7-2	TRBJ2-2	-	CASSSIGEQGTGELFF	TGTGCCAGCAGCTCAATAGGGGAACAGGGTACCGGGGAGCTGTTTTTT
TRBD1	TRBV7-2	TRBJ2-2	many	CASSLRAGQGNTGELFF	TGTGCCAGCAGCTTAAGGGCGGGACAGGGCAACACCGGGGAGCTGTTTTTT
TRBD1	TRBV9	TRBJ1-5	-	CASSAGQGKPQHF	TGTGCCAGCAGCGCCGGACAGGGGAAGCCCCAGCATTTT
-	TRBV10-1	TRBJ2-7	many	CASSEAQGGNEQYF	TGCGCCAGCAGTGAGGCACAGGGGGGGAACGAGCAGTACTTC
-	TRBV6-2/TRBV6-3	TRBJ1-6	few	CASSYVRVNSPLHF	TGTGCCAGCAGTTACGTCAGGGTAAATTCACCCCTCCACTTT
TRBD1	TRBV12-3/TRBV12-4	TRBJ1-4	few	CASSTRGQATTNEKLFF	TGTGCCAGCAGTACCCGGGGACAGGCTACAACTAATGAAAAACTGTTTTTT
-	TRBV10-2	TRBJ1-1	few	CASSQIAILGMNTEAFF	TGCGCCAGCAGCCAGATCGCGATTCTCGGGATGAACACTGAAGCTTTCTTT
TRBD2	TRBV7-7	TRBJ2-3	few	CASTPGLAGGADTQYF	TGTGCTAGCACCCCGGGACTAGCGGGAGGCGCAGATACGCAGTATTTT
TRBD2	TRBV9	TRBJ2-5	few	CANLFGEGQETQYF	TGTGCCAACCTATTTGGGGAGGGACAAGAGACCCAGTACTTC
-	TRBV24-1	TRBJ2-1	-	CATSDFGGDDEQFF	TGTGCCACCAGTGATTTTGGGGGAGACGATGAGCAGTTCTTC
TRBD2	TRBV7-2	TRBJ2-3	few	CASSLGLAGVDTQYF	TGTGCCAGCAGCTTGGGGCTAGCGGGAGTCGATACGCAGTATTTT
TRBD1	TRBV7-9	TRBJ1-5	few	CASSPSPDRGSQPQHF	TGTGCCAGCAGCCCCTCCCCCGACAGGGGCAGTCAGCCCCAGCATTTT
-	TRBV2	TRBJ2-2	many	CASTEGLANTGELFF	TGTGCCAGCACAGAGGGCTTGGCGAACACCGGGGAGCTGTTTTTT
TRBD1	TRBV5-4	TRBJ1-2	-	CASSLDWDRVDGYTF	TGTGCCAGCAGCTTGGATTGGGACAGGGTCGATGGCTACACCTTC
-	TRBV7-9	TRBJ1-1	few	CASSLLQLNTEAFF	TGTGCCAGCAGCTTGCTACAGTTGAACACTGAAGCTTTCTTT
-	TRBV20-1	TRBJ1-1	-	CSARKRGVDTEAFF	TGCAGTGCTAGGAAACGGGGGGTGGACACTGAAGCTTTCTTT
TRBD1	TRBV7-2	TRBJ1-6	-	CASSHGRTGSGSSPLHF	TGTGCCAGCAGCCACGGAAGGACAGGGTCGGGGAGTTCACCCCTCCACTTT